The entry below describes one T cell receptor beta chain. Its antigen is unknown. The data are from a study of vaccination effects on CD4 cells after COVID-19. Whole-study context: Samples came 142 and 148 days after COVID-19 diagnosis, before vaccination. Study observations and caveats: Late in the post-vaccination period, infection-induced and vaccine-induced clones underwent marked clonal contraction.

Viral peptide pools were used in the ViraFEST assay to expand antigen-specific CD4+ T cells, and sequencing came afterward. Following 10 days of culture, CD4+ T cells were isolated. By PCR, the person was confirmed to have had SARS-CoV-2 infection between March and December 2020. Measured with immunoSEQ multiplex PCR; TCRdb has only the in-frame clones, and not every one. The table lists about 70,000 clones, under 85% of them singletons, with 5% in the top ten. The specimen was CD4+ T cells from PBMCs cultured with HIV peptides, collected before COVID-19 vaccination. The subset is: HIV-1 Nef peptide pool negative control/reference culture. This TCR derives from a human donor who had a prior SARS-CoV-2 infection.

CDR3 region: CASSLRGNQPQHF. The CDR3, as DNA: TGTGCCAGCAGCTTGAGGGGCAATCAGCCCCAGCATTTT. The chain recombines TRBV21-1 with TRBJ1-5. TRBV21-1 is assigned pseudogene status. This CDR3 spans 13 amino acids.